The 10 T cell receptor beta chains given below trace back to one sample, sequenced in a study of response to subunit inactivated influenza vaccine. TCRdb called the RT-PCR reads again in MiXCR, with one record for every CDR3 protein. The sample lists around 470,000 distinct CDR3 sequences; 7.2% were seen once. Sequenced here: PBMCs from blood, sampled less than 25 months after vaccination. These receptors came from a man between 50 and 75 years old who received an inactivated influenza vaccine.

This clonotype was observed many times. The CDR3 protein is CASSLQWTSGGTDTQYF. Written as DNA, the CDR3 is TGTGCCAGCAGCCTGCAATGGACTAGCGGGGGCACAGATACGCAGTATTTT. This sequence joins TRBV4-2 and TRBJ2-3; 12 bases fit TRBD2. The CDR3 is 17 residues long. Germline V CDR1 and CDR2: LGHNA, YNFKEQ. V lost 4 bases to trimming and J lost 1 base; unmatched junction nucleotides: 6.

This chain joins TRBV30 and TRBJ2-1, with 12 bases aligning to TRBD2. Germline V gene lookup returns CDR1 GTSNPN and CDR2 SVGIG (reference sequence). The junction had 10 bases not matched to a gene; V was cut back by 2 bases and J by 8 bases. This CDR3 comprises 16 residues. CDR3 coding DNA: TGTGCCTGGAGTCTCTGGACTAGCGGGACCGCGGATGAGCAGTTCTTC. This translates into CAWSLWTSGTADEQFF.

This clonotype was seen ten or more times. The chain carries TRBV3-1 and TRBJ1-2; D is unresolved. V lost 1 base and J 3 bases, leaving 6 bases between the germline ends. The germline V gene has CDR1 LGHDT and CDR2 YNNKEL (reference sequence). The CDR3 is 13 residues long. The CDR3 bases are TGTGCCAGCAGCCAAGTTGTGCACTATGGCTACACCTTC. It is translated as CASSQVVHYGYTF.

The chain joins TRBV5-1 to TRBJ2-7; D ambiguous. This CDR3 region has 15 residues. The V gene lost 0 bases and the J gene lost 6 bases, with 16 bases spanning the gap. Germline loops: CDR1 SGHRS, CDR2 YFSETQ. The CDR3 DNA sequence: TGCGCCAGCAGCTTGGAATCACAAGCCCTAGGCGAGCAGTACTTC. It translates to CASSLESQALGEQYF.

This clonotype was observed a few times. The V call is TRBV5-1, the J call TRBJ2-1; 9 bases line up with TRBD1. Germline trimming cut 3 bases from V and 6 bases from J; bases unmatched to any gene: 7. CDR1 is SGHRS and CDR2 is YFSETQ in the germline V gene. This CDR3 region has 15 residues. The CDR3 loop is CASSSGTGSFNEQFF. CDR3 DNA sequence: TGCGCCAGCAGCTCCGGGACAGGGTCGTTCAATGAGCAGTTCTTC.

Many counts were recorded for this clonotype. V and J are TRBV7-2 and TRBJ2-3; D remains unclear. The V and J ends lost 0 bases and 1 base respectively, with 8 bases between them. The germline V gene has CDR1 SGHTA and CDR2 FQGNSA. The CDR3 sequence is 15 residues long. CDR3 residues: CASSLASWGTDTQYF. CDR3 coding DNA: TGTGCCAGCAGCTTAGCTTCATGGGGCACAGATACGCAGTATTTT.

This clonotype was seen only a few times. The chain is built from TRBV6-2 or TRBV6-3 and TRBJ1-1; D may be TRBD1 (6 bases). Germline V gene lookup returns CDR1 MNHEY and CDR2 SVGEGT. The CDR3 runs 15 residues. Trimming removed 8 bases from V and 5 bases from J, with 21 bases in between. The CDR3 bases are TGTGCCAGCCGCTCGTTACAGGGCTCCGGGACTGAAGCTTTCTTT. Translated: CASRSLQGSGTEAFF.

This clonotype was seen many times. The chain recombines TRBV3-1 with TRBJ1-1; the D gene is possibly TRBD1 (6 bases). V was shortened by 4 bases and J by 4 bases, with 10 bases between the two germline ends. This CDR3 comprises 13 residues. Germline V gene sequence: CDR1 LGHDT, CDR2 YNNKEL (reference sequence). CDR3 in amino acids: CASSRTATTEAFF. The CDR3 bases are TGTGCCAGCAGCCGGACAGCCACCACTGAAGCTTTCTTT.

This clonotype was seen more than once but under ten times. The chain joins TRBV4-2 to TRBJ2-7; 11 nucleotides line up with TRBD2. Germline CDR1 reads LGHNA; CDR2 reads YNFKEQ. V lost 2 bases and J lost 5; bases outside the gene matches: 5. The CDR3 covers 15 residues. The CDR3 loop reads CASSQISGGAHEQYF. CDR3 nucleotide sequence: TGTGCCAGCAGCCAAATTAGCGGGGGGGCCCACGAGCAGTACTTC.

V and J are TRBV20-1 and TRBJ2-7, with 7 bases aligning to TRBD1. The CDR3 spans 15 residues. The V gene's germline CDR1 is DFQATT and CDR2 SNEGSKA (reference sequence). J was trimmed by 3 bases and V by 2 bases; bases with no gene match: 10. This chain's CDR3 is CSARPLTGSIYEQYF. As DNA, the CDR3 is TGCAGTGCTAGACCCCTGACAGGGTCCATCTACGAGCAGTACTTC.